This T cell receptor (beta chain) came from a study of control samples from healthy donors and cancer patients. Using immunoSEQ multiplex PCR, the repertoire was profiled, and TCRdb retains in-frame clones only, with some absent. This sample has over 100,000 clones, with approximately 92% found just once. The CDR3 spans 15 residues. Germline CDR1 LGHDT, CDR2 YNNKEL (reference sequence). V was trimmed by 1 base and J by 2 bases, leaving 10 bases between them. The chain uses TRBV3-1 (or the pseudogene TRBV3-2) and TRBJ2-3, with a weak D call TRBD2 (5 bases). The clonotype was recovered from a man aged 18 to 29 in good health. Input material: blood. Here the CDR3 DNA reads TGTGCCAGCAGCCAAGGCTTGGACTCCACAGATACGCAGTATTTT. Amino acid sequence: CASSQGLDSTDTQYF.